The entry below describes one TCR beta chain. This may stem from a read error, because a much larger clone lies one nucleotide away. The data were obtained in a study of prognosis after radiotherapy for stage I lung cancer. Germline V gene sequence: CDR1 SGHAT, CDR2 FQNNGV. V was trimmed by 4 bases and J by 6 bases, leaving 6 bases between them. The CDR3 contains 11 residues. CDR3 of TCR beta was amplified from genomic DNA via a two-round multiplex PCR. Round-one PCR had primers specific to each TRBV and TRBJ gene. TCRdb re-called the multiplex PCR reads through MiXCR, storing one row per CDR3 protein. The table has around 20,000 distinct CDR3 sequences, 45% to 70% seen once.

This specimen was PBMCs, taken before or after stereotactic body radiation therapy (not recorded which). The clonotype originates from a donor over 45 with non-small cell lung cancer. V gene TRBV11-2 combines with J gene TRBJ2-5; D is uncertain. In nucleotides, the CDR3 is TGTGCCAGCAGCTCTGTCAAGACCCAGTACTTC. It codes for CASSSVKTQYF.